A single T cell receptor beta chain is shown here with its context. Its cognate antigen is unknown. This entry comes from a study of cytomegalovirus exposure and HLA in healthy donors. Study-level background: There were 90 million to 130 million unique TCR beta sequences, drawn from 180 million or so T cells, in an earlier analysis.

Use of 60 Vbeta and 13 Jbeta primers characterized the PCR. Clones were sequenced by immunoSEQ multiplex PCR, and TCRdb holds only the in-frame ones, with some missing. The sample consists of 180,000 or so clones, about 59% of them appearing once. Germline CDR1 MDHEN, CDR2 SYDVKM. This CDR3 comprises 14 residues. V shed 10 bases and J shed 0 bases, with 10 bases lying between them. Donors counted as nominally healthy when sampled, yet unrecorded immune exposures were likely. The study's findings and limits: Presence/absence comparisons presumed near-even sequencing depth among donors.

This clonotype originated in a man aged 35-49 years in good health and CMV-seronegative. Sequenced: PBMCs. V usage is TRBV28 and J usage is TRBJ1-6; D uncertain. The CDR3 coding sequence is TGTGCCAACAGCGAGAGCTCCTATAATTCACCCCTCCACTTT. It is translated as CANSESSYNSPLHF.